This T cell receptor beta chain stems from a study of shared clonotypes between healthy human individuals. For the study at large: CD8 memory received one plate per donor, CD8 naive two, CD4 memory three and CD4 naive three.

The table came from immunoSEQ multiplex PCR; TCRdb's copy has only in-frame clones and leaves some out. This sample has about 2 million clones, with roughly 95% found just once. The naive CD8 population came from CD45RO-negative cells selected for CCR7, without terminally differentiated effector memory CD45RA+ cells. The CDR3 consists of 14 residues. The ends were cut back, 0 bases at V and 5 bases at J, with 11 bases in the middle. CDR1 is SGHDT, CDR2 YYEEEE, per germline. The sample comprised naive CD8+ T cells sorted from blood. The chain joins TRBV5-6 to TRBJ1-2, with D maybe TRBD1 (6 bases). The sequence was collected from a man aged 18 to 30 in good health. CDR3 region: CASSLGAGVYGYTF. As DNA, the CDR3 is TGTGCCAGCAGCTTGGGAGCAGGGGTGTATGGCTACACCTTC.